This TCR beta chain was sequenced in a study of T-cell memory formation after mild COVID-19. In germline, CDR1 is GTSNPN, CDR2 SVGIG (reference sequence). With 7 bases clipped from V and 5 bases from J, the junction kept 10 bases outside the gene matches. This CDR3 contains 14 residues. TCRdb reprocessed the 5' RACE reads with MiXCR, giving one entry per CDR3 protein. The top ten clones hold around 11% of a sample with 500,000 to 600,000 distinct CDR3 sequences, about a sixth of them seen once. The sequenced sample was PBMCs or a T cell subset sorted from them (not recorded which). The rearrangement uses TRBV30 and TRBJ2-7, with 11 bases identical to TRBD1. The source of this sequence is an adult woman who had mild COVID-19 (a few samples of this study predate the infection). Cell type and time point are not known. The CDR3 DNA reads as TGTGCCTCGACCGGGACAGGGGGTTTCGACGAGCAGTACTTC. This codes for CASTGTGGFDEQYF.